A single sample gave rise to the 17 T cell receptor beta chains below, sequenced in a study of graft-versus-host responses after intestinal transplantation. Their recognized antigens are unknown. Sequencing used immunoSEQ multiplex PCR; TCRdb keeps in-frame clones, though not all of them. Among around 88,000 clones listed, roughly 80% were seen once. The material was unstimulated CD8+ T cells sorted from spleen or lymph node cells, obtained before intestinal transplant. These receptors were collected from a human donor who received an intestinal transplant.

The chain recombines TRBV6-1 with TRBJ2-1, with D perhaps TRBD1 (5 bases). Germline loops: CDR1 MNHNS, CDR2 SASEGT. V shed 1 base and J shed 0 bases, with 7 bases lying between them. The CDR3 spans 15 residues. Written as DNA, the CDR3 is TGTGCCAGCAGTGAAGGGGGCGTCTCCTACAATGAGCAGTTCTTC. It translates to CASSEGGVSYNEQFF.

The chain joins TRBV11-2 to TRBJ2-1; TRBD2 aligns across 7 bases. The trim removed 1 base at V and 7 bases at J, leaving 4 bases unmatched. From germline, CDR1 is SGHAT and CDR2 FQNNGV. The CDR3 spans 14 residues. As DNA, the CDR3 is TGTGCCAGCAGCTTAGCGGGGGGATCGAATGAGCAGTTCTTC. This sequence encodes CASSLAGGSNEQFF.

The chain links TRBV11-2 to TRBJ2-1; weak D call: TRBD1 (6 bases). This CDR3 is built from 16 residues. With 5 bases removed from V and 0 bases from J, the gap between germline ends came to 14 bases. CDR1 SGHAT and CDR2 FQNNGV come from the germline V gene. CDR3 nucleotides: TGTGCCAGCAGCCCTTATAAGACAGGCTCCTACAATGAGCAGTTCTTC. As protein: CASSPYKTGSYNEQFF.

This clone occurred once. The rearrangement links TRBV30 to TRBJ2-5, with D perhaps assigned TRBD1 or TRBD2 (5 bases each). Germline V gives CDR1 GTSNPN, CDR2 SVGIG (reference sequence). The V gene lost 1 base and the J gene lost 2 bases, with 11 bases spanning the gap. CDR3 size: 14 residues. The CDR3 is CAWSGDGEQETQYF. In DNA form, the CDR3 reads TGTGCCTGGAGTGGGGACGGAGAACAAGAGACCCAGTACTTC. Full variable domain (outside the CDR3, taken from reference TRBV30 and TRBJ2-5): SQTIHQWPATLVQPVGSPLSLECTVEGTSNPNLYWYRQAAGRGLQLLFYSVGIGQISSEVPQNLSASRPQDRQFILSSKKLLLSDSGFYLCAWSGDGEQETQYFGPGTRLLVL.

This clone occurred once. V is TRBV2 and J is TRBJ1-5; no clear D. The CDR3 is 14 residues long. Germline CDR1 is SNHLY and CDR2 is FYNNEI. Trimming took off 3 bases at V and 1 base at J, with 7 bases between the two ends. In nucleotides, the CDR3 is TGTGCCAGCAGTGATACTGACAGCAATCAGCCCCAGCATTTT. It translates to CASSDTDSNQPQHF.

The chain combines TRBV10-3 with TRBJ2-7; D remains unclear. CDR1 and CDR2 (germline): ENHRY, SYGVKD. CDR3 length equals 13 residues. V lost 4 bases and J 2 bases, leaving 9 bases between the germline ends. The CDR3, as DNA: TGTGCCATCAGTGCGTTCTGGGCCTACGAGCAGTACTTC. It encodes CAISAFWAYEQYF.

The chain recombines TRBV7-9 with TRBJ2-7; 8 bases align to TRBD1. Trimming cost V 4 bases and J 3 bases; bases outside gene matches: 5. The germline V gene encodes CDR1 SEHNR and CDR2 FQNEAQ (reference sequence). The CDR3 loop spans 14 amino acids. For the CDR3, the DNA is TGTGCCAGCAGCTCCGGGACAGGCCTCTACGAGCAGTACTTC. Amino acid sequence: CASSSGTGLYEQYF.

Only a few counts were recorded for this clone. This chain links TRBV4-1 with TRBJ2-7, with D possibly matching TRBD1 (5 bases). The CDR3 loop spans 12 amino acids. Trimming took 2 bases from V and 5 from J, leaving 7 bases between them. CDR1 and CDR2 from the germline V gene are MGHRA and YSYEKL. The CDR3 DNA reads TGCGCCAGCAGCCAACCAGGGCACGAGCAGTACTTC. Its protein is CASSQPGHEQYF.

The rearrangement uses TRBV7-9 and TRBJ2-5; perhaps TRBD2 as D (5 bases). V lost 3 bases and J lost 2, with 7 bases in between. Germline CDR1 is SEHNR and CDR2 is FQNEAQ (reference sequence). The CDR3 has 13 residues. Written as DNA, the CDR3 is TGTGCCAGCAGCTTGGACTCTCAAGAGACCCAGTACTTC. This translates into CASSLDSQETQYF.

The chain uses TRBV6-1 and TRBJ1-1; D not resolved. Between the trimmed V and J ends, which lost 5 bases and 2 bases, there was a span of 15 bases. Germline CDR1 MNHNS, CDR2 SASEGT. The CDR3 has 15 residues. The CDR3 loop reads CASSSLFAGNTEAFF. The DNA of the CDR3 is TGTGCCAGCAGTTCCCTCTTTGCGGGAAACACTGAAGCTTTCTTT.

V usage is TRBV2 and J usage is TRBJ2-7; D is uncertain. This CDR3 has 13 residues. Germline assignment: CDR1 SNHLY and CDR2 FYNNEI. V lost 8 bases and J lost 7, with 18 bases in between. CDR3 loop: CASAQPLVGEQYF. Written as DNA, the CDR3 is TGTGCCAGCGCTCAACCTTTGGTGGGGGAGCAGTACTTC.

The V and J genes are TRBV6-7 and TRBJ2-7; D uncertain. TRBV6-7 is known as an ORF, though its function is uncertain. The V and J ends lost 7 bases and 5 bases respectively, with 6 bases between them. The CDR3 has 10 residues. CDR3: CASTYHEQYF. In DNA form, the CDR3 reads TGTGCCAGCACCTATCACGAGCAGTACTTC.

The CDR3 DNA reads TGTGCCAGCAATTGGGGGGCGAACGAGCAGTACTTC. Residues: CASNWGANEQYF. The chain joins TRBV27 to TRBJ2-5; tentatively, D is TRBD1 or TRBD2 (6 bases each). The end of the DNA aligns better with TRBJ2-7, so the J call may be wrong. The CDR3 contains 12 residues. Per the germline V gene, CDR1 is MNHEY and CDR2 is SMNVEV (reference sequence).

The V call is TRBV7-9, the J call TRBJ2-6; 7 nucleotides align to TRBD1. The V and J ends lost 2 bases and 4 bases, in that order; junction bases with no gene match: 11. Germline CDR1 reads SEHNR; CDR2 reads FQNEAQ (reference sequence). This CDR3 contains 18 residues. The CDR3 sequence: CASSLKLTGVSGANVLTF. The CDR3 region has the DNA TGTGCCAGCAGCTTAAAACTTACAGGGGTGTCAGGGGCCAACGTCCTGACTTTC.

The J gene is TRBJ2-7, the V gene TRBV19; D gene ambiguous. CDR3 length: 9 amino acids. The germline gives CDR1 LNHDA, CDR2 SQIVND (reference sequence). V was shortened by 6 bases and J by 5 bases, with 2 bases between the two germline ends. The CDR3 DNA reads TGTGCCAGTAGCGACGAGCAGTACTTC. This encodes CASSDEQYF.

The genes are TRBV20-1 and TRBJ2-7; D may be TRBD1 (5 bases). Trimming took 3 bases from V and 6 from J, leaving 9 bases between them. Germline CDR1 and CDR2: DFQATT and SNEGSKA (reference sequence). This CDR3 has 11 amino acids. Here the CDR3 reads CSASQGFEQYF. The CDR3 DNA sequence: TGCAGTGCTAGTCAGGGTTTCGAGCAGTACTTC.

The chain's CDR3 is CASSLTGEDEKLFF. The DNA of the CDR3 is TGTGCCAGCAGCCTGACAGGGGAGGACGAAAAACTGTTTTTT. The chain links TRBV2 to TRBJ1-4; TRBD1 matches at 8 bases. V gave up 6 bases and J gave up 8 bases; unmatched junction bases: 8. Germline assignment: CDR1 SNHLY and CDR2 FYNNEI. This CDR3 comprises 14 residues.